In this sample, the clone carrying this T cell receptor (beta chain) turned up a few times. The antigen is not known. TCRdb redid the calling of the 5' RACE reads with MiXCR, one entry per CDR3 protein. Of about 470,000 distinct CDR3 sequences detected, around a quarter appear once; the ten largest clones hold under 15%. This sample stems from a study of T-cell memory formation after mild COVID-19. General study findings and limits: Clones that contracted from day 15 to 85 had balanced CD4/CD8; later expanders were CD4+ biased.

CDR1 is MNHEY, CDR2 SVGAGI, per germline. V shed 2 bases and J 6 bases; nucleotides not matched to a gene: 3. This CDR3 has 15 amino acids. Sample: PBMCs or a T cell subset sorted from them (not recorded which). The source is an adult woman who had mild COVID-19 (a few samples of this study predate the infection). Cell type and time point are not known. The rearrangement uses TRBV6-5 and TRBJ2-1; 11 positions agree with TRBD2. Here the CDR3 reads CASSYTSGSFNEQFF. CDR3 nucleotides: TGTGCCAGCAGTTACACTAGCGGGAGTTTCAATGAGCAGTTCTTC.